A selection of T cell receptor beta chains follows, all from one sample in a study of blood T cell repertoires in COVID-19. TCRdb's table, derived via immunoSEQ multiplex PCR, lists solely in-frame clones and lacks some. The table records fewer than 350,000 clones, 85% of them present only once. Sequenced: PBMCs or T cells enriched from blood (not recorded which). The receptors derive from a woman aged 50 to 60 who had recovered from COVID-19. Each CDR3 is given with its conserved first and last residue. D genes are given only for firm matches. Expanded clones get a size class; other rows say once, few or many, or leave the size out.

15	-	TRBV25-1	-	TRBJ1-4	CASSTEFATNEKLFF	TGTGCCAGCAGTACCGAGTTTGCAACTAATGAAAAACTGTTTTTT
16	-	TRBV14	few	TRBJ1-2	CASSQDRRPGGYGYTF	TGTGCCAGCAGCCAAGATCGGCGGCCGGGGGGCTATGGCTACACCTTC
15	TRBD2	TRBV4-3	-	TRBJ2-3	CASSQDSGVTDTQYF	TGCGCCAGCAGCCAAGATAGCGGGGTCACAGATACGCAGTATTTT
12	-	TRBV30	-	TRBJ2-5	CACSGNQETQYF	TGTGCCTGCTCGGGTAACCAAGAGACCCAGTACTTC
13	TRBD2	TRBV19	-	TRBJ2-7	CASSLGTIYEQYF	TGTGCCAGTAGTCTCGGGACTATCTACGAGCAGTACTTC
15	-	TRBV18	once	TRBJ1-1	CASSTTTDPNTEAFF	TGTGCCAGCTCAACCACAACAGACCCGAACACTGAAGCTTTCTTT
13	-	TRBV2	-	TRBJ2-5	CASSVRQVETQYF	TGTGCCAGCAGTGTTCGTCAGGTAGAGACCCAGTACTTC
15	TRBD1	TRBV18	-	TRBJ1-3	CASSPVTGAGNTIYF	TGTGCCAGCTCACCAGTGACAGGGGCCGGAAACACCATATATTTT
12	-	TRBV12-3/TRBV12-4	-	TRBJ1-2	CASSSEVAGYTF	TGTGCCAGCAGTTCGGAGGTGGCCGGCTACACCTTC
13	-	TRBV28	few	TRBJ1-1	CASSLRRSSEAFF	TGTGCCAGCAGTTTAAGGAGGAGCAGTGAAGCTTTCTTT
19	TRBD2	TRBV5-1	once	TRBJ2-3	CASSLKTLLAGTSTDTQYF	TGCGCCAGCAGCTTGAAAACCCTCCTAGCGGGGACTAGCACAGATACGCAGTATTTT
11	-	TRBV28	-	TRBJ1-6	CASSSDSPLHF	TGTGCCAGCAGTTCAGATTCACCCCTCCACTTT
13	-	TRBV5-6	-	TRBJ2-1	CASSPPGLNEQFF	TGTGCCAGCAGCCCGCCAGGGCTCAATGAGCAGTTCTTC
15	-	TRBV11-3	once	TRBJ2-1	CASSLRAGSYNEQFF	TGTGCCAGCAGCTTACGGGCGGGGTCCTACAATGAGCAGTTCTTC
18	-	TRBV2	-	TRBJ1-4	CASSERRRQRSTNEKLFF	TGTGCCAGCAGTGAAAGGCGTAGGCAGAGGTCCACTAATGAAAAACTGTTTTTT
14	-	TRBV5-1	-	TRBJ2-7	CASSLRGDSYEQYF	TGCGCCAGCAGCTTACGGGGAGACTCCTACGAGCAGTACTTC
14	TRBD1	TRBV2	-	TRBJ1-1	CASSFRGRNTEAFF	TGTGCCAGCAGTTTCAGGGGGCGAAACACTGAAGCTTTCTTT
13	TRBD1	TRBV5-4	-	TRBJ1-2	CASHRQGRDGYTF	TGTGCCAGCCACAGACAGGGGAGGGATGGCTACACCTTC
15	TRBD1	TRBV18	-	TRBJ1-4	CASSPTGGRRSGLFF	TGTGCCAGCTCACCGACAGGGGGGCGACGGTCGGGACTGTTTTTT
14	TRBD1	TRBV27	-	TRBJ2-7	CASSPRQGTYEQYF	TGTGCCAGCAGCCCTCGACAGGGTACCTACGAGCAGTACTTC
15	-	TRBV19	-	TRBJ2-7	CASSIDTGSSYEQYF	TGTGCCAGTAGTATAGACACGGGAAGCTCCTACGAGCAGTACTTC
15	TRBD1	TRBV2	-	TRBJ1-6	CASRGDRRDNSPLHF	TGTGCCAGCAGGGGGGACAGGAGAGATAATTCACCCCTCCACTTT
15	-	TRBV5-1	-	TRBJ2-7	CASSLARGAIYEQYF	TGCGCCAGCAGCTTGGCCCGGGGGGCAATATACGAGCAGTACTTC
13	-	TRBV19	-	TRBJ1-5	CASTNARNQPQHF	TGTGCCAGTACCAATGCCAGGAATCAGCCCCAGCATTTT